This T cell receptor beta chain was captured in a study of Graves' ophthalmopathy and Graves' hyperthyroidism. Ophthalmopathy donors were characterized by moderate-to-severe activity, CAS of at least 3, NOSPECS of at least 4, and duration under 3 months. The germline V gene has CDR1 SEHNR and CDR2 FQNEAQ (reference sequence). CDR3 size: 14 residues. Trimming took 6 bases from V and 6 from J, leaving 12 bases between them. This clonotype has at least ten counts. RNA transcripts provided the template for amplifying TCR beta CDR3 regions. Second-round multiplex PCR followed a first-round RT-PCR using HTBI primers. TCRdb redid the calling of the multiplex PCR reads with MiXCR, one entry per CDR3 protein. The sample lists around 670,000 distinct CDR3 sequences, approximately 40% occurring once.

This clonotype was sampled from an adult man with Graves' ophthalmopathy. Sequencing input: peripheral blood. This chain joins TRBV7-9 and TRBJ1-6; tentative D call: TRBD1 (5 bases). The CDR3 reads CASSVGQLNSPLHF. CDR3 sequence (DNA): TGTGCCAGCAGTGTGGGGCAGCTTAATTCACCCCTCCACTTT.